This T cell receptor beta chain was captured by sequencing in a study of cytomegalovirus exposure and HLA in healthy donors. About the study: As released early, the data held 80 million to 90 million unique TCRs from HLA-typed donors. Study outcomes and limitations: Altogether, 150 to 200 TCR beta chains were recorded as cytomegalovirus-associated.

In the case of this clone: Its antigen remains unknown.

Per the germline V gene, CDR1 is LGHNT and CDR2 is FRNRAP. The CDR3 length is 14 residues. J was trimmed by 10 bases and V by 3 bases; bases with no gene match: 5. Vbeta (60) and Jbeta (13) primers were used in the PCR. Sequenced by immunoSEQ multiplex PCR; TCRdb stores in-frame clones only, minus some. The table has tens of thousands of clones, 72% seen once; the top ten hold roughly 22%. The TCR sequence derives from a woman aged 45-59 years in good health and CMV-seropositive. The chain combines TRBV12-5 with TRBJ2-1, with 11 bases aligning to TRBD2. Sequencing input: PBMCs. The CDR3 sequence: CASGLTSGRGEQFF. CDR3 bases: TGTGCTAGTGGTTTAACTAGCGGGAGAGGCGAGCAGTTCTTC.